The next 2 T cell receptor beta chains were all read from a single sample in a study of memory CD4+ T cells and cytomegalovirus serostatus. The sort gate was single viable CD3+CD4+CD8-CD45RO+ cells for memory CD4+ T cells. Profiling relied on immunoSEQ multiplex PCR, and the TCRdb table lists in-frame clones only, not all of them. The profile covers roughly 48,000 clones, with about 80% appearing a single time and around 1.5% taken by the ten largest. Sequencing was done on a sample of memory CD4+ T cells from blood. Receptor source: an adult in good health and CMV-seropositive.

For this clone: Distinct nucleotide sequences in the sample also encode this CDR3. The CDR3 is CASSGTSGGSGELFF. CDR3 bases: TGTGCCAGCAGTGGGACTAGCGGGGGGTCCGGGGAGCTGTTTTTT. V and J are TRBV2 and TRBJ2-2; TRBD2 aligns across 14 bases. V lost 4 bases to trimming and J lost 6 bases; unmatched junction nucleotides: 1. Germline-derived CDR1 and CDR2 are SNHLY and FYNNEI. This CDR3 is 15 amino acids long.

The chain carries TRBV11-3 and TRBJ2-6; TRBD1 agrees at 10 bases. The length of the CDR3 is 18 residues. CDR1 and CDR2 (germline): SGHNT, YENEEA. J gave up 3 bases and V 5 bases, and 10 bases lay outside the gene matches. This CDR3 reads CASSPGTGAVGGANVLTF. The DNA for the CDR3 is TGTGCCAGCAGCCCCGGGACAGGGGCCGTAGGTGGGGCCAACGTCCTGACTTTC.